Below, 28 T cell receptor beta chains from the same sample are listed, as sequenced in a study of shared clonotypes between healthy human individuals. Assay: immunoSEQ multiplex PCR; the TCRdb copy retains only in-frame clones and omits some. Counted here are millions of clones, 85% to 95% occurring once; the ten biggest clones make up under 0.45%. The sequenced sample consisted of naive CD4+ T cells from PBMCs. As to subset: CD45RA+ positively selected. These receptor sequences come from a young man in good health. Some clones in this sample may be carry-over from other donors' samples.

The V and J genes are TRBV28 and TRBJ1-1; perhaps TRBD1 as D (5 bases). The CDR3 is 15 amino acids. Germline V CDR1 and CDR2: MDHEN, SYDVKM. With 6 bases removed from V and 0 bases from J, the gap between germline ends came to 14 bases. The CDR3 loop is CASRPADRMNTEAFF. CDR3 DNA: TGTGCCAGCAGACCGGCAGACAGAATGAACACTGAAGCTTTCTTT.

The DNA for the CDR3 is TGTGCCAGCAGCTTTGGCTTGAGGGCGGGGGCCATATATTTT. Protein sequence: CASSFGLRAGAIYF. The rearrangement links TRBV7-2 to TRBJ1-3; perhaps TRBD1 as D (5 bases). The CDR3 is 14 residues long. Germline CDR1 SGHTA, CDR2 FQGNSA. Between the trimmed V and J ends, which lost 3 bases and 11 bases, there was a span of 17 bases.

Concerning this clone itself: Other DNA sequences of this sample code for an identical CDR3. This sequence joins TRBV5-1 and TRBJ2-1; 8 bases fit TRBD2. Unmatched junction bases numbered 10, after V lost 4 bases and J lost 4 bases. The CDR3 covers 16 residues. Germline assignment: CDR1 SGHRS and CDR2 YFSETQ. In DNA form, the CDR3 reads TGCGCCAGCAGCCTCACCGGTACTAGCGGTTACAATGAGCAGTTCTTC. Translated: CASSLTGTSGYNEQFF.

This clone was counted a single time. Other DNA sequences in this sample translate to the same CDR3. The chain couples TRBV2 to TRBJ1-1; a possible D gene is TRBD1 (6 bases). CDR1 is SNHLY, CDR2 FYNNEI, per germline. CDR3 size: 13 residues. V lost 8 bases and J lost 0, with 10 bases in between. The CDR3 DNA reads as TGTGCCAGCTCAACAGGGCTGAACACTGAAGCTTTCTTT. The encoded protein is CASSTGLNTEAFF.

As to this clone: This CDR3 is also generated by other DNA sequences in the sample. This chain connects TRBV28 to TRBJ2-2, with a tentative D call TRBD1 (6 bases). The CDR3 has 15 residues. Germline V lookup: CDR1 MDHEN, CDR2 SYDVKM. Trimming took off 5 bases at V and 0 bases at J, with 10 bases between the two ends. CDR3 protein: CASSPRTANTGELFF. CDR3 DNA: TGTGCCAGCAGTCCCCGGACAGCGAACACCGGGGAGCTGTTTTTT.

The CDR3 sequence: CASSLGLAGGNEQFF. CDR3 DNA sequence: TGTGCCAGCAGCTTAGGACTAGCGGGAGGAAATGAGCAGTTCTTC. The chain employs TRBV11-1 and TRBJ2-1; 13 nucleotides agree with TRBD2. V lost 1 base and J lost 7; bases outside the gene matches: 1. CDR3 length: 15 residues. Germline loops: CDR1 SGHAT, CDR2 FQDESV (reference sequence).

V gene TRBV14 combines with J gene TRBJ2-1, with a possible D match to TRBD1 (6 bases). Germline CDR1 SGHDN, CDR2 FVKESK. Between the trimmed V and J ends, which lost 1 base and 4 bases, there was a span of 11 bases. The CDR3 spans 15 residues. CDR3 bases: TGTGCCAGCAGCCAAGTGGCGACAGGTTACAATGAGCAGTTCTTC. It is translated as CASSQVATGYNEQFF.

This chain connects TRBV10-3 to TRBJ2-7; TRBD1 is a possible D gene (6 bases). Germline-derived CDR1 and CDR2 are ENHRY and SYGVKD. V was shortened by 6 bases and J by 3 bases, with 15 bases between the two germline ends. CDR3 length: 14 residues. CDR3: CAIRGTGTIYEQYF. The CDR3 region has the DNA TGTGCCATCAGAGGAACCGGGACAATCTACGAGCAGTACTTC.

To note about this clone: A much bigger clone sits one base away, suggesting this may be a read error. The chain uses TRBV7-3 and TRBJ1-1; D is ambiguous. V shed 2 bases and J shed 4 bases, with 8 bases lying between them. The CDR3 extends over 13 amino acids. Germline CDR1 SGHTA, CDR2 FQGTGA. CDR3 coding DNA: TGTGCCAGCAGCTTAGAGGTGGGCACTGAAGCTTTCTTT. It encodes CASSLEVGTEAFF.

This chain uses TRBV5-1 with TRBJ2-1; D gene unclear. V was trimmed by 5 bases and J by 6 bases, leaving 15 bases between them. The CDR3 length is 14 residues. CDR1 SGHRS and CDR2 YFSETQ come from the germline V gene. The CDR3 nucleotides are TGCGCCAGCAGTGCATACGGGTTTGCCAATGAGCAGTTCTTC. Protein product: CASSAYGFANEQFF.

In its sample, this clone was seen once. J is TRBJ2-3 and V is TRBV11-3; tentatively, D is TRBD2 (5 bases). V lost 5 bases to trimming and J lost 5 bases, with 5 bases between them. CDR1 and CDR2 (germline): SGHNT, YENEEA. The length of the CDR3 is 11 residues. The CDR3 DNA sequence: TGTGCCAGCAGCCGGGGAGATACGCAGTATTTT. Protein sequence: CASSRGDTQYF.

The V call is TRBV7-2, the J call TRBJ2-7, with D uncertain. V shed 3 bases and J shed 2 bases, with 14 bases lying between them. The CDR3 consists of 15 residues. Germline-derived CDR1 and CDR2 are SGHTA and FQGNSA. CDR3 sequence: CASSFFFSGTYEQYF. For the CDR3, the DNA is TGTGCCAGCAGCTTCTTCTTTTCGGGTACCTACGAGCAGTACTTC.

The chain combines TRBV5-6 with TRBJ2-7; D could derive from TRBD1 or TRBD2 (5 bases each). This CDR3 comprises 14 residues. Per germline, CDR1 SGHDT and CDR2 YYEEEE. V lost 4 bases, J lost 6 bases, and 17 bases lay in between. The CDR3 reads CASSMPGPGGEQYF. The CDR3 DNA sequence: TGTGCCAGCAGCATGCCGGGACCAGGAGGCGAGCAGTACTTC.

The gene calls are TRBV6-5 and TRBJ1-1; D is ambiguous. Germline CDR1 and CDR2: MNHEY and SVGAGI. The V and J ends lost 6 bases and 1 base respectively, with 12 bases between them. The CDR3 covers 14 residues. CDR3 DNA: TGTGCCAGCAGCCCCGGGTGGAAGAACACTGAAGCTTTCTTT. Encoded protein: CASSPGWKNTEAFF.

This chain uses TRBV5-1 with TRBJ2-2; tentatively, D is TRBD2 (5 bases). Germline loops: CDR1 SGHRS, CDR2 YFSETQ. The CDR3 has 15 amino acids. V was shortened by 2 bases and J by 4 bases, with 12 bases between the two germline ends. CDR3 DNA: TGCGCCAGCAGCTTCACGGGGTTCGGCACCGGGGAGCTGTTTTTT. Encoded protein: CASSFTGFGTGELFF.

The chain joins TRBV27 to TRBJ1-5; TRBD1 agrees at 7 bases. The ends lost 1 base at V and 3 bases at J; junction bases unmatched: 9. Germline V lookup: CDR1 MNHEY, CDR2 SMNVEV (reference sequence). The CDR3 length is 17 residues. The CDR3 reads CASSLLAGGFLNQPQHF. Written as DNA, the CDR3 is TGTGCCAGCAGTTTATTGGCAGGGGGGTTCCTCAATCAGCCCCAGCATTTT.

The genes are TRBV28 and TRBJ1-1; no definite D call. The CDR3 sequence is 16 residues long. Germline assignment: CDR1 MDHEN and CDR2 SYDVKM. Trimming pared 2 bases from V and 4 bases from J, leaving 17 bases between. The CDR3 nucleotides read TGTGCCAGCAGTTTAGTTTTAGGGTCGATGGGCACTGAAGCTTTCTTT. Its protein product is CASSLVLGSMGTEAFF.

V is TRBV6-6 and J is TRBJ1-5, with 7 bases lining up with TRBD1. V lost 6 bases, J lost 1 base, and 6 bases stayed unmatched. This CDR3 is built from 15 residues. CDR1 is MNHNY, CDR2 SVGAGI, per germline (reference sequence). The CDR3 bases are TGTGCCAGCAGCCCGGGACAGAACAGCAATCAGCCCCAGCATTTT. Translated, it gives CASSPGQNSNQPQHF.

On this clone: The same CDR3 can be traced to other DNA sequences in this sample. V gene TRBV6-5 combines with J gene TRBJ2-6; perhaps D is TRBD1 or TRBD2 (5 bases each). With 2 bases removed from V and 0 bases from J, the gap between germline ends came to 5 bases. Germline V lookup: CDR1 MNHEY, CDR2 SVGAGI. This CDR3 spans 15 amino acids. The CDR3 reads CASSYGGSGANVLTF. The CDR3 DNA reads TGTGCCAGCAGTTACGGGGGCTCTGGGGCCAACGTCCTGACTTTC.

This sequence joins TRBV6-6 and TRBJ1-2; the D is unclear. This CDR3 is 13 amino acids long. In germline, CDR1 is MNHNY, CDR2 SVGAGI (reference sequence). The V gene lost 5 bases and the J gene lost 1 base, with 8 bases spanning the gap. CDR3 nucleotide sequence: TGTGCCAGCAGTCAGTACCTTAACTATGGCTACACCTTC. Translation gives CASSQYLNYGYTF.

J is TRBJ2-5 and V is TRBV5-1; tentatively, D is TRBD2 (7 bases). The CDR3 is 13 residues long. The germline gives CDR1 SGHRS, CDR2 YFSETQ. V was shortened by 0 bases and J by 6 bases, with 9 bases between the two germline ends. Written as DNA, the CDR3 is TGCGCCAGCAGCTTGGAGGGGGGGAAGACCCAGTACTTC. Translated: CASSLEGGKTQYF.

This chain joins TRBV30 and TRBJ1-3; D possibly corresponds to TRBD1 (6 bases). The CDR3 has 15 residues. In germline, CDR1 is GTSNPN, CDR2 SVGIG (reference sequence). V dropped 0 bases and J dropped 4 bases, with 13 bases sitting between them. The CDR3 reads CAWSVNGGPGNTIYF. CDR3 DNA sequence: TGTGCCTGGAGTGTAAACGGGGGGCCGGGAAACACCATATATTTT.

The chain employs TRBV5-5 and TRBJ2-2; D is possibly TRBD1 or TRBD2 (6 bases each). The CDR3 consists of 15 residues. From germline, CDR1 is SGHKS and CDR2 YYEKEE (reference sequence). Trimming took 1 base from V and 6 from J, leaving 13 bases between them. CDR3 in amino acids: CASSLRGDPPGELFF. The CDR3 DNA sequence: TGTGCCAGCAGCTTGAGGGGGGACCCCCCCGGGGAGCTGTTTTTT.

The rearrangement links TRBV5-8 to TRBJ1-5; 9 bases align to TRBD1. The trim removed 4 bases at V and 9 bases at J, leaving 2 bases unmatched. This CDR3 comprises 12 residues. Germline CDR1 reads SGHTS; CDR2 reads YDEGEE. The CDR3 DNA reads TGTGCCAGCAGCCCGGGACAGGGGCCCCAGCATTTT. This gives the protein CASSPGQGPQHF.

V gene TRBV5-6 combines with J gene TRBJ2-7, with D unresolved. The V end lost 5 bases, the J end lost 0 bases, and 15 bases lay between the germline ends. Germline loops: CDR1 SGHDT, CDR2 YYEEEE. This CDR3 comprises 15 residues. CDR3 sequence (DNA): TGTGCCAGCAGTATAGTGGCAGCGAACTCCTACGAGCAGTACTTC. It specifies CASSIVAANSYEQYF.

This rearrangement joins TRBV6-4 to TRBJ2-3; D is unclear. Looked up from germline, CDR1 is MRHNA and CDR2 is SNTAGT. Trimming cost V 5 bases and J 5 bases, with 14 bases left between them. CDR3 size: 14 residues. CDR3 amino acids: CASSKGRGGDTQYF. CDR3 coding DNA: TGTGCCAGCAGTAAAGGTCGTGGCGGAGATACGCAGTATTTT.

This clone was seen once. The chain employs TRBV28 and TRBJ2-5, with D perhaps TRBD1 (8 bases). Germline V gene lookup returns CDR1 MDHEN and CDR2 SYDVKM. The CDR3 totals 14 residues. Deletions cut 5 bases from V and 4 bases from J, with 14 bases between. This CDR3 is CASSPDREGETQYF. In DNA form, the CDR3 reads TGTGCCAGCAGTCCGGACAGGGAGGGAGAGACCCAGTACTTC.

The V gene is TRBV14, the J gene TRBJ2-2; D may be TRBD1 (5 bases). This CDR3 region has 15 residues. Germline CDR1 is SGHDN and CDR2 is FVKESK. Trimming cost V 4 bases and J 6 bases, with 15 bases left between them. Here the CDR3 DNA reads TGTGCCAGCAGCCCTCGGCAGGGTCGGGCCGGGGAGCTGTTTTTT. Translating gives CASSPRQGRAGELFF.